This is a list of T cell receptor beta chains from one sample in a study of early T cells in non-severe SARS-CoV-2 infection. TCRdb re-called the 5' RACE reads with MiXCR, one entry per CDR3 protein. Among some 60,000 distinct CDR3 sequences listed, roughly a tenth were seen once. The material sequenced was whole blood. The receptors were gathered from an adult who was a healthcare worker with PCR-confirmed SARS-CoV-2 infection or an uninfected control (not recorded which). The CDR3 runs from the conserved cysteine through the conserved F or W. The D gene is left open where the match is weak. Clone size is not always given. Where it is, it says once, few, many or a class for expanded clones.

d_gene: -; abundance: many; v_gene: TRBV15; j_gene: TRBJ2-5; len: 16; CDR3nt: TGTGCCACCAGCCCCTCCCAGGCCCCCACGGACGGGACCCAGTACTTC; CDR3aa: CATSPSQAPTDGTQYF
d_gene: -; abundance: many; v_gene: TRBV6-1; j_gene: TRBJ2-7; len: 13; CDR3nt: TGTGCCAGCAGGGATTGGACTATAGGGGAGCAGTACTTC; CDR3aa: CASRDWTIGEQYF
d_gene: -; abundance: -; v_gene: TRBV29-1; j_gene: TRBJ1-1; len: 13; CDR3nt: TGCAGCGTCTACAAGCCAGGGGACACTGAAGCTTTCTTT; CDR3aa: CSVYKPGDTEAFF
d_gene: -; abundance: few; v_gene: TRBV12-3/TRBV12-4; j_gene: TRBJ2-5; len: 16; CDR3nt: TGTGCCAGCCGAAAGGGTCCGCGGGGCCTCCAAGAGACCCAGTACTTC; CDR3aa: CASRKGPRGLQETQYF
d_gene: TRBD1; abundance: -; v_gene: TRBV7-2; j_gene: TRBJ1-4; len: 15; CDR3nt: TGTGCCAGCAGCTGGGGACAGGGAATAGGCGAAAAACTGTTTTTT; CDR3aa: CASSWGQGIGEKLFF
d_gene: TRBD2; abundance: -; v_gene: TRBV5-6; j_gene: TRBJ2-1; len: 19; CDR3nt: TGTGCCAGCAGCATTACCGGGACTAGCGGGAGGGCCGGGCGTGGTGAGCAGTTCTTC; CDR3aa: CASSITGTSGRAGRGEQFF
d_gene: -; abundance: many; v_gene: TRBV12-3/TRBV12-4; j_gene: TRBJ2-4; len: 13; CDR3nt: TGTGCCAGCAGTCCCATAGCCAAAAACATTCAGTACTTC; CDR3aa: CASSPIAKNIQYF
d_gene: -; abundance: many; v_gene: TRBV12-3/TRBV12-4; j_gene: TRBJ1-5; len: 14; CDR3nt: TGTGCCAGCAGTTTAAGGTGGGAGGGTCAGCCCCAGCATTTT; CDR3aa: CASSLRWEGQPQHF
d_gene: TRBD2; abundance: many; v_gene: TRBV9; j_gene: TRBJ2-7; len: 15; CDR3nt: TGTGCCAGCAGCCCGGACGGCGGGAGGGCCGTCGAGCAGTACTTC; CDR3aa: CASSPDGGRAVEQYF
d_gene: -; abundance: many; v_gene: TRBV5-4; j_gene: TRBJ2-2; len: 14; CDR3nt: TGTGCCAGCAGCTCGGGATTCGGGACCGGGGAGCTGTTTTTT; CDR3aa: CASSSGFGTGELFF
d_gene: -; abundance: -; v_gene: TRBV11-2; j_gene: TRBJ1-1; len: 12; CDR3nt: TGTGCCAGCAGCCCCCCTCGCTGGCTGGCTTTCTTT; CDR3aa: CASSPPRWLAFF
d_gene: TRBD1; abundance: -; v_gene: TRBV9; j_gene: TRBJ1-2; len: 14; CDR3nt: TGTGCCAGCAGCCGGGACAGGGCGAGCTATGGCTACACCTTC; CDR3aa: CASSRDRASYGYTF
d_gene: -; abundance: many; v_gene: TRBV18; j_gene: TRBJ1-2; len: 16; CDR3nt: TGTGCCAGCTCACCAGCTCTCTGGGACACCTCCTATGGCTACACCTTC; CDR3aa: CASSPALWDTSYGYTF
d_gene: TRBD2; abundance: many; v_gene: TRBV12-3/TRBV12-4; j_gene: TRBJ2-1; len: 17; CDR3nt: TGTGCCAGCAGTTTCTTTAGCGGGAAGGGCCCCTACAATGAGCAGTTCTTC; CDR3aa: CASSFFSGKGPYNEQFF
d_gene: TRBD2; abundance: many; v_gene: TRBV7-2; j_gene: TRBJ2-5; len: 16; CDR3nt: TGTGCCAGCAGCTCGGAAGGACTAGCGGGTGGAGAGACCCAGTACTTC; CDR3aa: CASSSEGLAGGETQYF
d_gene: -; abundance: few; v_gene: TRBV10-2; j_gene: TRBJ1-1; len: 13; CDR3nt: TGCGCCAGCAGTGGGAGAGGGAACACTGAAGCTTTCTTT; CDR3aa: CASSGRGNTEAFF
d_gene: -; abundance: -; v_gene: TRBV7-8; j_gene: TRBJ1-5; len: 16; CDR3nt: TGTGCCAGCAGCCAGCCCGGACGGAGTCCCCCATTGCCCCAGCATTTT; CDR3aa: CASSQPGRSPPLPQHF
d_gene: -; abundance: many; v_gene: TRBV5-4; j_gene: TRBJ1-2; len: 15; CDR3nt: TGTGCCAGCAGCTTGTTGCAACTTCTTCATTATGGCTACACCTTC; CDR3aa: CASSLLQLLHYGYTF
d_gene: TRBD2; abundance: few; v_gene: TRBV13; j_gene: TRBJ2-1; len: 15; CDR3nt: TGTGCCAGCAGCTTAACTAGCGGGAGAGGGACTGAGCAGTTCTTC; CDR3aa: CASSLTSGRGTEQFF
d_gene: TRBD2; abundance: many; v_gene: TRBV5-1; j_gene: TRBJ2-7; len: 14; CDR3nt: TGCGCCAGCAGCGGGACTAGCGGGAGGCGGGAGCAGTACTTC; CDR3aa: CASSGTSGRREQYF
d_gene: -; abundance: many; v_gene: TRBV18; j_gene: TRBJ1-1; len: 13; CDR3nt: TGTGCCAGCTCGCAAGCCCCGATCGGGGAGGCTTTCTTT; CDR3aa: CASSQAPIGEAFF
d_gene: -; abundance: -; v_gene: TRBV5-8; j_gene: TRBJ2-1; len: 11; CDR3nt: TGTGCCAGCAGCACCATGGATGAGCAGTTCTTC; CDR3aa: CASSTMDEQFF
d_gene: -; abundance: many; v_gene: TRBV5-1; j_gene: TRBJ1-2; len: 13; CDR3nt: TGCGCCAGCAGCTTGGATCTCTACTATGGCTACACCTTC; CDR3aa: CASSLDLYYGYTF
d_gene: -; abundance: -; v_gene: TRBV7-9; j_gene: TRBJ2-5; len: 16; CDR3nt: TGTGCCAGCAGCTTCATAGGCTACGGGATCTTAGAGACCCAGTACTTC; CDR3aa: CASSFIGYGILETQYF
d_gene: -; abundance: few; v_gene: TRBV6-2/TRBV6-3; j_gene: TRBJ1-1; len: 14; CDR3nt: TGTGCCAGCAGTTCTCCTACTTGGCACACTGAAGCTTTCTTT; CDR3aa: CASSSPTWHTEAFF
d_gene: -; abundance: many; v_gene: TRBV25-1; j_gene: TRBJ1-2; len: 11; CDR3nt: TGTGCCAGCAGTGAGGACTATGGCTACACCTTC; CDR3aa: CASSEDYGYTF
d_gene: -; abundance: few; v_gene: TRBV19; j_gene: TRBJ2-6; len: 18; CDR3nt: TGTGCCAGTAGAAAACAGGGAGGTGAATTCTCCGGGGCCAACGTCCTGACTTTC; CDR3aa: CASRKQGGEFSGANVLTF
d_gene: -; abundance: few; v_gene: TRBV18; j_gene: TRBJ2-7; len: 14; CDR3nt: TGTGCCAGCTCCCCAAGTCCGCTCTCCTACGAGCAGTACTTC; CDR3aa: CASSPSPLSYEQYF
d_gene: TRBD1; abundance: -; v_gene: TRBV5-1; j_gene: TRBJ2-2; len: 15; CDR3nt: TGCGCCAGCAGCCGGGGACAGGGGAACACCGGGGAGCTGTTTTTT; CDR3aa: CASSRGQGNTGELFF
d_gene: -; abundance: many; v_gene: TRBV20-1; j_gene: TRBJ2-7; len: 15; CDR3nt: TGCAGTGCTAGAGAGGAGGAGCGGGTAGTTTCCGAGCAGTACTTC; CDR3aa: CSAREEERVVSEQYF
d_gene: TRBD2; abundance: many; v_gene: TRBV7-9; j_gene: TRBJ2-2; len: 17; CDR3nt: TGTGCCAGCAGCCGTTATAGCGGGAGAGGTTACACCGGGGAGCTGTTTTTT; CDR3aa: CASSRYSGRGYTGELFF
d_gene: -; abundance: -; v_gene: TRBV4-3; j_gene: TRBJ1-2; len: 16; CDR3nt: TGCGCCAGCAGCCAAGAAATTGTCAGATCTAACTATGGCTACACCTTC; CDR3aa: CASSQEIVRSNYGYTF
d_gene: TRBD1; abundance: many; v_gene: TRBV27; j_gene: TRBJ2-1; len: 13; CDR3nt: TGTGCCAGCAGCGGACAGGGTTCCAATGAGCAGTTCTTC; CDR3aa: CASSGQGSNEQFF
d_gene: -; abundance: few; v_gene: TRBV29-1; j_gene: TRBJ2-5; len: 12; CDR3nt: TGCAGCGTTGAAAGGACTGGGGAGACCCAGTACTTC; CDR3aa: CSVERTGETQYF
d_gene: TRBD2; abundance: few; v_gene: TRBV7-2; j_gene: TRBJ2-3; len: 14; CDR3nt: TGTGCCAGCAGCTTACTAGCGGGAGCAGATACGCAGTATTTT; CDR3aa: CASSLLAGADTQYF
d_gene: TRBD1; abundance: many; v_gene: TRBV29-1; j_gene: TRBJ1-2; len: 13; CDR3nt: TGCAGCGTTGATCAGGGGGCATTCTATGGCTACACCTTC; CDR3aa: CSVDQGAFYGYTF
d_gene: -; abundance: many; v_gene: TRBV11-3; j_gene: TRBJ2-1; len: 15; CDR3nt: TGTGCCAGCAGCCGCGGGCGCAATTTACCCAATGAGCAGTTCTTC; CDR3aa: CASSRGRNLPNEQFF
d_gene: -; abundance: many; v_gene: TRBV5-5; j_gene: TRBJ1-4; len: 15; CDR3nt: TGTGCCAGCAGCTGGCCGGGGGCGGTTAATGAAAAACTGTTTTTT; CDR3aa: CASSWPGAVNEKLFF
d_gene: TRBD1; abundance: many; v_gene: TRBV7-7; j_gene: TRBJ2-5; len: 15; CDR3nt: TGTGCTAGCAACAGGGGACAGGGGCCTCAAGAGACCCAGTACTTC; CDR3aa: CASNRGQGPQETQYF
d_gene: TRBD2; abundance: many; v_gene: TRBV6-5; j_gene: TRBJ2-2; len: 16; CDR3nt: TGTGCCAGCAGAACGATAGCGGGCCGGGACACCGGGGAGCTGTTTTTT; CDR3aa: CASRTIAGRDTGELFF
d_gene: TRBD2; abundance: many; v_gene: TRBV6-5; j_gene: TRBJ2-1; len: 15; CDR3nt: TGTGCCAGCAGTTTGACTAGCGACCCCTACAATGAGCAGTTCTTC; CDR3aa: CASSLTSDPYNEQFF
d_gene: -; abundance: many; v_gene: TRBV7-3; j_gene: TRBJ2-1; len: 15; CDR3nt: TGTGCCAGCAGTCCTTTGGGGGGATTCTACAATGAGCAGTTCTTC; CDR3aa: CASSPLGGFYNEQFF
d_gene: -; abundance: many; v_gene: TRBV7-8; j_gene: TRBJ2-2; len: 14; CDR3nt: TGTGCCAGCAGCTTTAGAGGAGGGACCGGGGAGCTGTTTTTT; CDR3aa: CASSFRGGTGELFF
d_gene: -; abundance: -; v_gene: TRBV6-2/TRBV6-3; j_gene: TRBJ2-5; len: 11; CDR3nt: TGTGCCAGCAGTTACGGAGAGACCCAGTACTTC; CDR3aa: CASSYGETQYF
d_gene: TRBD1; abundance: many; v_gene: TRBV12-3/TRBV12-4; j_gene: TRBJ2-3; len: 15; CDR3nt: TGTGCCAGCAGTCCCGGACAGGAGTCTGGAGATACGCAGTATTTT; CDR3aa: CASSPGQESGDTQYF
d_gene: -; abundance: -; v_gene: TRBV11-2; j_gene: TRBJ2-2; len: 13; CDR3nt: TGTGCCAGCAGCCCCGGGACCTCCGGGGAGCTGTTTTTT; CDR3aa: CASSPGTSGELFF
d_gene: TRBD1; abundance: -; v_gene: TRBV7-2; j_gene: TRBJ2-5; len: 15; CDR3nt: TGTGCCAGCAGCCGCCGGGACAGGGGTTTCGAGACCCAGTACTTC; CDR3aa: CASSRRDRGFETQYF
d_gene: -; abundance: many; v_gene: TRBV7-3; j_gene: TRBJ2-3; len: 16; CDR3nt: TGTGCCAGCAGCCCCGGACACTTTCCTAGCACAGATACGCAGTATTTT; CDR3aa: CASSPGHFPSTDTQYF
d_gene: TRBD1; abundance: -; v_gene: TRBV5-1; j_gene: TRBJ1-1; len: 16; CDR3nt: TGCGCCAGCAGCTTGATTCCAGGGGGCGCGAACACTGAAGCTTTCTTT; CDR3aa: CASSLIPGGANTEAFF
d_gene: TRBD1; abundance: -; v_gene: TRBV27; j_gene: TRBJ2-7; len: 15; CDR3nt: TGTGCCAGCAGGAAGGACAGGGGGGGTGGCTACGAGCAGTACTTC; CDR3aa: CASRKDRGGGYEQYF
d_gene: TRBD2; abundance: -; v_gene: TRBV19; j_gene: TRBJ2-7; len: 15; CDR3nt: TGTGCCAGTAGTATCTCGGCGGGAGAGGGATACGAGCAGTACTTC; CDR3aa: CASSISAGEGYEQYF
d_gene: TRBD1; abundance: many; v_gene: TRBV5-5; j_gene: TRBJ2-5; len: 13; CDR3nt: TGTGCCAGCAGCTGGGACAGGGGAGAGACCCAGTACTTC; CDR3aa: CASSWDRGETQYF
d_gene: -; abundance: many; v_gene: TRBV4-3; j_gene: TRBJ1-3; len: 16; CDR3nt: TGCGCCAGCAGCCAAAATTCGCCGGGGCTTGGAAACACCATATATTTT; CDR3aa: CASSQNSPGLGNTIYF
d_gene: -; abundance: -; v_gene: TRBV7-9; j_gene: TRBJ2-1; len: 15; CDR3nt: TGTGCCAGCAGTCGCATAGCTACCCCCTACAATGAGCAGTTCTTC; CDR3aa: CASSRIATPYNEQFF
d_gene: -; abundance: many; v_gene: TRBV6-6; j_gene: TRBJ1-2; len: 14; CDR3nt: TGTGCCAGCAGTTACTCGATACCCCTGGGGGGCTACACCTTC; CDR3aa: CASSYSIPLGGYTF
d_gene: -; abundance: few; v_gene: TRBV7-2; j_gene: TRBJ2-1; len: 13; CDR3nt: TGTGCCAGCAGCTTAGAGACATTCAATGAGCAGTTCTTC; CDR3aa: CASSLETFNEQFF
d_gene: -; abundance: many; v_gene: TRBV2; j_gene: TRBJ1-5; len: 14; CDR3nt: TGTGCCAGCAGTGACGGACAAGCGAGACAGCCCCAGCATTTT; CDR3aa: CASSDGQARQPQHF
d_gene: -; abundance: many; v_gene: TRBV11-2; j_gene: TRBJ1-5; len: 15; CDR3nt: TGTGCCAGCAGCCTCAACCGGGACCCTAGGCAGCCCCAGCATTTT; CDR3aa: CASSLNRDPRQPQHF
d_gene: TRBD2; abundance: many; v_gene: TRBV6-2/TRBV6-3; j_gene: TRBJ2-2; len: 16; CDR3nt: TGTGCCAGCAGTCCGGCCTACGGGAGGGCCTCCGGGGAGCTGTTTTTT; CDR3aa: CASSPAYGRASGELFF